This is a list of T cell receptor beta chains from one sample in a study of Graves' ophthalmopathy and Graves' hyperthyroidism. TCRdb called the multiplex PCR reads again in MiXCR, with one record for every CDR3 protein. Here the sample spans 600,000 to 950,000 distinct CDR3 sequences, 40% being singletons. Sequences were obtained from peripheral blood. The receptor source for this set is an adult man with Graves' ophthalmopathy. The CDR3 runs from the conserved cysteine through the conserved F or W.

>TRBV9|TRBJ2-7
CASSQAPGPPEQYF
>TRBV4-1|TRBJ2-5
CASSQSGWTGHETQYF
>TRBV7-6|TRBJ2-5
CASSFMGAGGIQETQYF
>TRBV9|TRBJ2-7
CASSAGLGSSYEQYF
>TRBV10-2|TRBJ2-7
CASRYQSYEQYF
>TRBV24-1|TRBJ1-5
CATSEGTGIQPQHF
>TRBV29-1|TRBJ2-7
CSVVSIRTGWYEQYF
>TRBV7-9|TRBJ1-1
CASSKTGGEAFF
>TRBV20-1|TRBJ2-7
CSATSGRASEQYF
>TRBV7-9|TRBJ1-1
CASSLGTHTEAFF
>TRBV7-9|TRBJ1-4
CAYRAGLGGEKLFF
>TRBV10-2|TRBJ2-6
CASSEGFGSGANVLTF
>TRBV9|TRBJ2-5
CASSGGGHGQETQYF
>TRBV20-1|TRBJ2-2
CSAQGTSGIGTGELFF
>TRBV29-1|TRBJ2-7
CSVLTESYEQYF
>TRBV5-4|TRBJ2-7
CASSGTGRNEQYF
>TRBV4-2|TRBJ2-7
CASSPRETYEQYF
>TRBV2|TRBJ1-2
CASSYRTGVYGYTF
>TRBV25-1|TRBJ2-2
CASSNRDSNTGELFF
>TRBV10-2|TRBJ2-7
CASSEIPLGTGGTGDHEQYF
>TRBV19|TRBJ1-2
CASSIGRQGYTF